The 26 T cell receptor beta chains listed next were all sequenced from one sample in a study of spatial heterogeneity in lung cancer. TCRdb analysed the 5' RACE reads with MiXCR anew, one entry per CDR3 protein. The data contain 25,000 to 35,000 distinct CDR3 sequences, 5% to 5.5% of them seen just once; the ten biggest clones take up 20% to 25%. Stated time point: blood at routine non-recurrence follow-up after resection. The input for sequencing was PBMCs, taken at follow-up. The receptors derive from a female donor with early-stage non-small cell lung cancer.

This clonotype appeared many times. Here the CDR3 DNA reads TGTGCCAGCAGTTCCGGGCCCCAAGAGACCCAGTACTTC. This encodes CASSSGPQETQYF. V and J are TRBV7-2 and TRBJ2-5; D remains unclear. Germline V lookup: CDR1 SGHTA, CDR2 FQGNSA. This CDR3 is 13 amino acids long. The V and J ends lost 6 bases and 1 base respectively, with 9 bases between them.

Many counts were recorded for this clonotype. CDR3 loop: CASSRGGNPYGYTF. The CDR3 DNA sequence: TGTGCCAGCAGCCGAGGAGGGAACCCCTATGGCTACACCTTC. The rearrangement joins TRBV28 to TRBJ1-2; D ambiguous. The CDR3 is made up of 14 amino acids. Germline V gene data show CDR1 as MDHEN and CDR2 as SYDVKM. With 6 bases removed from V and 4 bases from J, the gap between germline ends came to 15 bases.

The V call is TRBV19, the J call TRBJ2-3; no clear D gene. The V end was cut by 9 bases, the J end by 0 bases, with 10 bases between. CDR1 is LNHDA and CDR2 is SQIVND in the germline V gene (reference sequence). This CDR3 comprises 13 residues. The CDR3 DNA follows: TGTGCCAGCCGCGACGGGAGCACAGATACGCAGTATTTT. It translates to CASRDGSTDTQYF.

This clonotype came up many times. The V call is TRBV27, the J call TRBJ1-6, with D hard to call. The V end was cut by 5 bases, the J end by 6 bases, with 8 bases between. This CDR3 has 13 residues. The V gene's germline CDR1 is MNHEY and CDR2 SMNVEV (reference sequence). CDR3 sequence (DNA): TGTGCCAGCAGTCCCAATCTTAATTCACCCCTCCACTTT. It yields the protein CASSPNLNSPLHF.

V gene TRBV12-3 or TRBV12-4 combines with J gene TRBJ2-7, with D possibly being TRBD1 (5 bases). The CDR3 totals 14 residues. The V end was cut by 2 bases, the J end by 6 bases, with 14 bases between. In DNA, the CDR3 is TGTGCCAGCAGTTTAAGGGCCAGGGATACCGAGCAGTACTTC. Residues: CASSLRARDTEQYF.

This clonotype was seen at least ten times. This sequence joins TRBV28 and TRBJ2-1, with 10 positions matching TRBD2. Germline loops: CDR1 MDHEN, CDR2 SYDVKM. The length of the CDR3 is 14 residues. The J segment lost 7 bases and the V segment lost 5 bases, leaving 5 bases of the junction unmatched. The CDR3 loop is CASSPLAGVNEQFF. The CDR3 DNA reads as TGTGCCAGCAGTCCCCTAGCGGGAGTAAATGAGCAGTTCTTC.

This clonotype was found many times. The V call is TRBV7-9, the J call TRBJ1-1; 10 nucleotides line up with TRBD1. Germline CDR1 is SEHNR and CDR2 is FQNEAQ (reference sequence). CDR3 length: 13 amino acids. V gave up 5 bases and J gave up 6 bases; unmatched junction bases: 3. CDR3 bases: TGTGCCAGCAGCCCAGACAGGGGGCCTGAAGCTTTCTTT. Its protein is CASSPDRGPEAFF.

This clonotype was recorded many times. This chain links TRBV20-1 with TRBJ2-7, with 9 bases that match TRBD2. The J segment lost 5 bases and the V segment lost 6 bases, leaving 11 bases of the junction unmatched. Germline V gene lookup returns CDR1 DFQATT and CDR2 SNEGSKA (reference sequence). This CDR3 has 14 amino acids. The CDR3 nucleotides read TGCAGTGCCACAAGCCCTAGCGGGACCCACGAGCAGTACTTC. As protein: CSATSPSGTHEQYF.

The genes are TRBV7-9 and TRBJ2-7; maybe TRBD2 (6 bases). This CDR3 is 12 amino acids long. CDR1 is SEHNR and CDR2 is FQNEAQ in the germline V gene (reference sequence). V shed 1 base and J shed 12 bases, with 13 bases lying between them. CDR3: CASSLERARLYF. The CDR3 DNA reads as TGTGCCAGCAGCTTAGAGCGGGCTCGTCTGTACTTC.

This clonotype appeared many times. The chain recombines TRBV3-1 with TRBJ2-7; D assignment may be TRBD1 or TRBD2 (5 bases each). There are 14 residues in the CDR3. Germline lookup yields CDR1 LGHDT and CDR2 YNNKEL (reference sequence). Trimming took 4 bases from V and 3 from J, leaving 13 bases between them. CDR3 protein: CASSRWDGDYEQYF. In DNA, the CDR3 is TGTGCCAGCAGCCGTTGGGACGGCGACTACGAGCAGTACTTC.

This clonotype was seen repeatedly, ten times or more. The chain combines TRBV21-1 with TRBJ2-3; TRBD1 is the table's D call and was not checked against the DNA. TRBV21-1 is a pseudogene locus. CDR3 length: 16 residues. The CDR3, as DNA: TGTGCCAGCAGTGGCGGCGGGGGTTTTAGCACAGATACGCAGTATTTT. This gives the protein CASSGGGGFSTDTQYF.

This clonotype was detected ten times or more. V gene TRBV6-2 or TRBV6-3 combines with J gene TRBJ2-3; no firm D call. The V gene lost 5 bases and the J gene lost 6 bases, with 9 bases spanning the gap. CDR3 length equals 12 residues. The germline gives CDR1 MNHEY, CDR2 SVGEGT. CDR3 loop: CASSTDGDTQYF. CDR3 DNA sequence: TGTGCCAGCAGTACGGACGGGGATACGCAGTATTTT.

In its sample, this clonotype was seen many times. The gene calls are TRBV7-2 and TRBJ1-2, with 10 bases lining up with TRBD1. The CDR3 extends over 15 amino acids. Germline V gene sequence: CDR1 SGHTA, CDR2 FQGNSA. Trimming cost V 3 bases and J 5 bases; bases outside gene matches: 6. The CDR3 nucleotides read TGTGCCAGCAGCTTGGGACAGGGGAAAGGGTATGGCTACACCTTC. Encoded protein: CASSLGQGKGYGYTF.

This clonotype was observed many times. J is TRBJ1-1 and V is TRBV29-1, with 7 bases aligning to TRBD1. The germline CDR1 and CDR2 sequences are SQVTM and ANQGSEA. With 7 bases clipped from V and 1 base from J, the junction kept 6 bases outside the gene matches. The CDR3 spans 13 residues. The CDR3 DNA is TGCAGCGGGGGACAGTTTGGGAACACTGAAGCTTTCTTT. It yields the protein CSGGQFGNTEAFF.

This clonotype was observed many times. The chain has TRBV7-2 and TRBJ2-7, with 8 bases identical to TRBD2. J was trimmed by 6 bases and V by 0 bases; bases with no gene match: 7. The CDR3 loop spans 15 amino acids. CDR1 SGHTA and CDR2 FQGNSA come from the germline V gene. CDR3 sequence (DNA): TGTGCCAGCAGCTTAGCGGGGAAGCGGGAGAGCGAGCAGTACTTC. Its translation: CASSLAGKRESEQYF.

This clonotype was found many times. The J gene is TRBJ2-2, the V gene TRBV7-8; TRBD1 is a possible D gene (6 bases). Germline V gene sequence: CDR1 SGHVS, CDR2 FQNEAQ. This CDR3 is built from 16 residues. Between the trimmed V and J ends, which lost 3 bases and 3 bases, there was a span of 14 bases. In nucleotides, the CDR3 is TGTGCCAGCAGCTTGACCCAGGGGTTGGACACCGGGGAGCTGTTTTTT. Translation: CASSLTQGLDTGELFF.

There are many counts of this clonotype. This rearrangement joins TRBV19 to TRBJ1-2, with 9 bases matching TRBD1. This CDR3 spans 14 amino acids. Germline V gene sequence: CDR1 LNHDA, CDR2 SQIVND (reference sequence). The J segment lost 4 bases and the V segment lost 8 bases, leaving 8 bases of the junction unmatched. CDR3 DNA: TGTGCCAGTGAAATGACAGGGGGTGGCTATGGCTACACCTTC. Protein product: CASEMTGGGYGYTF.

In this sample, this clonotype turned up a few times. V and J are TRBV7-9 and TRBJ2-3, with D perhaps TRBD1 or TRBD2 (5 bases each). The CDR3 totals 13 residues. V was cut by 7 bases and J by 9 bases, with 17 bases left in between. Germline loops: CDR1 SEHNR, CDR2 FQNEAQ (reference sequence). For the CDR3, the DNA is TGTGCCAGCACTCCAGAGTCCCGGGGCACGCAGTATTTT. Translated, it gives CASTPESRGTQYF.

This clonotype was found many times. The chain links TRBV6-1 to TRBJ1-1; 8 bases line up with TRBD1. V was clipped by 6 bases and J by 0 bases; unmatched bases: 6. This CDR3 is 15 amino acids long. CDR1 and CDR2 from the germline V gene are MNHNS and SASEGT. CDR3 amino acids: CASSLDRGMNTEAFF. The CDR3 DNA reads as TGTGCCAGCAGCCTCGACAGGGGCATGAACACTGAAGCTTTCTTT.

This clonotype has ten or more counts. The V call is TRBV20-1, the J call TRBJ2-7; 8 bases align to TRBD2. From germline, CDR1 is DFQATT and CDR2 SNEGSKA (reference sequence). V lost 0 bases, J lost 6 bases, and 25 bases stayed unmatched. This CDR3 is 20 amino acids long. The CDR3: CSARDLIGGRVWREEFEQYF. In DNA, the CDR3 is TGCAGTGCTAGAGATCTCATAGGAGGCCGAGTCTGGCGGGAGGAGTTCGAGCAGTACTTC.

In regard to this clonotype: A read error may be the cause here, since a much bigger clone is one base away. The chain is built from TRBV4-2 and TRBJ2-3; 9 bases align to TRBD2. Per the germline V gene, CDR1 is LGHNA and CDR2 is YNFKEQ. The CDR3 is made up of 16 amino acids. CDR3 bases: TGTGCCGGCAGCCAAGATCTCGCGGGGGGGACAGATACGCAGTATTTT. Protein sequence: CAGSQDLAGGTDTQYF.

This clonotype was counted ten times or more. The CDR3 region is CASSLESPSGLYEQYF. The CDR3 coding sequence is TGTGCCAGCAGCTTAGAGTCTCCTAGCGGATTATACGAGCAGTACTTC. The chain combines TRBV7-8 with TRBJ2-7; TRBD2 agrees at 7 bases. CDR1 SGHVS and CDR2 FQNEAQ come from the germline V gene. Losses at the gene ends were 1 base for V and 4 bases for J; bases not matched to a gene: 10. This CDR3 comprises 16 residues.

Ten or more counts support this clonotype. The J gene is TRBJ2-4, the V gene TRBV6-1; D remains ambiguous. This CDR3 has 13 residues. The germline V gene has CDR1 MNHNS and CDR2 SASEGT. The ends were cut back, 2 bases at V and 6 bases at J, with 8 bases in the middle. In DNA, the CDR3 is TGTGCCAGCAGTGAAAATGCGGCAAACATTCAGTACTTC. It specifies CASSENAANIQYF.

This clonotype was seen at least ten times. The chain links TRBV15 to TRBJ1-3; D might be TRBD1 (6 bases). Germline V gives CDR1 LNHNV, CDR2 YYDKDF (reference sequence). The CDR3 totals 15 residues. V was shortened by 1 base and J by 10 bases, with 17 bases between the two germline ends. CDR3 loop: CATSRGRDTVGTIYF. The CDR3 bases are TGTGCCACCAGCAGAGGAAGGGACACAGTGGGGACCATATATTTT.

This clonotype was seen at least ten times. The junction departs from the called germline gene at one end, perhaps through a read error. The chain joins TRBV5-1 to TRBJ2-2, with D tentatively TRBD1 or TRBD2 (5 bases each). CDR3 length: 14 residues. Germline CDR1 and CDR2: SGHRS and YFSETQ. The CDR3 DNA reads TGCGCCAGCAGCTTGGGGGGGAACCCCGGGGAGCTGTTTTTT. This gives the protein CASSLGGNPGELFF.

V and J are TRBV7-2 and TRBJ2-1; D is possibly TRBD2 (6 bases). The germline V and J ends were trimmed by 5 bases and 2 bases, with 13 bases remaining between them. There are 15 residues in the CDR3. In germline, CDR1 is SGHTA, CDR2 FQGNSA. In DNA, the CDR3 is TGTGCCAGCAGCCGCGGAGGAGGGGCCTACAATGAGCAGTTCTTC. Amino acid sequence: CASSRGGGAYNEQFF.